This entry features one T cell receptor (beta chain) sequence. This clone was seen once. What antigen it recognizes has not been identified. There are no base qualities to consult, and no much larger clone falls within one base. The data were obtained in a study of T cell repertoires in MIS-A myocarditis (dated by TCRdb to between 2021 and 2024). CDR1 and CDR2 (SGHTA, FQGNSA) derive from the germline V gene. V drops 1 base and J drops 0 bases, leaving 5 bases in between. Spanning cysteine to phenylalanine, the CDR3 consists of 14 amino acids. The read is trimmed to its CDR3 DNA, 42 bases read in frame from base 1. TCRbeta CDR3 regions were amplified by the immunoSEQ bias-controlled multiplex PCR and were subjected to high-throughput sequencing. In the authors' own workflow: The immunoSEQ vendor pipeline collapsed and filtered the CDR3 sequences so that the abundance and frequency of each unique TCRbeta CDR3 could be quantified. CD-HIT clustered dominant CDR3 amino acid sequences with SARS-CoV-2-specific ImmuneCODE TCRbeta sequences at a 90% global sequence identity threshold. A clone was classed as hyperexpanded at a frequency of 0.1 to 1 and as large at a frequency of 0.01 to 0.1. The CDR3 amino acid sequences and the V and J gene assignments of the dominant clones were confirmed with MiXCR. The R stringdist package was used to compute Levenshtein distances between the patient clonotypes and the ImmuneCODE hits. Drawn from immuneACCESS, this table holds only the in-frame rearrangements with V and J called that TCRdb kept. Clones are partly lost; checked studies trace under half to an unresolved V gene and leave the rest unexplained. The D gene and trimming were derived from the DNA, and the V and J assignments and clone size from that table. The sample includes 6,600 or so clones, with 78% observed a single time. Approximately 18% of the sample is held by the ten biggest clonotypes.

The QIAamp DNA FFPE kit was used to extract genomic DNA from formalin-fixed paraffin-embedded autopsy tissue. The V and J genes are TRBV7-2 and TRBJ2-3; the D gene is not confidently resolved. Sequencing was performed on right inferior lung lobe tissue obtained at autopsy. The sequence derives from a man aged 18 to 29 with fulminant myocarditis from multisystem inflammatory syndrome in adults (MIS-A) after COVID-19. The bases read TGTGCCAGCAGCTTAGGACACAGCACAGATACGCAGTATTTT. Translation gives CASSLGHSTDTQYF. The CDR3 plus the reference TRBV7-2 and TRBJ2-3 genes for the other parts give the full variable domain: GAGVSQSPSNKVTEKGKDVELRCDPISGHTALYWYRQSLGQGLEFLIYFQGNSAPDKSGLPSDRFSAERTGGSVSTLTIQRTQQEDSAVYLCASSLGHSTDTQYFGPGTRLTVL.